These T cell receptor beta chains were read from a single sample in a study of T cells after posttransplantation cyclophosphamide. Using immunoSEQ multiplex PCR, the repertoire was profiled, and TCRdb retains in-frame clones only, with some absent. Seen here are thousands of clones, about 2% observed once, and the top ten hold over 25%. Here the sequenced sample was PBMCs, taken roughly 250 days after a stem cell transplant with posttransplant cyclophosphamide. These receptors were taken from a male patient younger than 45 who received an allogeneic stem cell transplant from a related donor, was CMV-positive, and had no GVHD. Some of the T cells might come from the graft donor. The CDR3 runs from the conserved cysteine through the conserved F or W. D genes are given only for firm matches. Size values are once, few and many counts, or a class for expanded clones, and some rows have none.

V gene	D gene	clone size	J gene	CDR3 DNA	CDR3 protein
TRBV5-1	TRBD2	few	TRBJ2-3	TGCGCCAGCAGCTTTTCGACTAGCGGGGGGGGCACAGATACGCAGTATTTT	CASSFSTSGGGTDTQYF
TRBV5-1	-	medium-sized	TRBJ1-5	TGCGCCAGCAGCTTGGGTCAGGGAGGGCCCCAGCATTTT	CASSLGQGGPQHF
TRBV19	-	-	TRBJ1-2	TGTGCCAGTAGTATCCAGGGTTACTATGGCTACACCTTC	CASSIQGYYGYTF
TRBV12-5	-	few	TRBJ1-1	TGTGCTAGTGCCCCTGCGGCAGGGGCAGCTTTCTTT	CASAPAAGAAFF
TRBV6-1	TRBD1	few	TRBJ2-7	TGTGCCAGCAGTCCCCTGACAGGGGCAGCCTACGAGCAGTACTTC	CASSPLTGAAYEQYF
TRBV25-1	TRBD1	-	TRBJ2-2	TGTGCCAGCAGTGCGGGGACAGGGGGTGCCGGGGAGCTGTTTTTT	CASSAGTGGAGELFF
TRBV5-1	TRBD1	-	TRBJ2-7	TGCGCCAGCTCACCCCCTGCGGGACAGGGAGTTAGCGAGCAGTACTTC	CASSPPAGQGVSEQYF
TRBV6-1	-	few	TRBJ2-1	TGTGCCAGCAGTGAATGGGGTCAGGGTGGCTACAATGAGCAGTTCTTC	CASSEWGQGGYNEQFF
TRBV18	TRBD1	few	TRBJ1-5	TGTGCCAGCTCACGGATCTCAGGGGGCGTTAGCAATCAGCCCCAGCATTTT	CASSRISGGVSNQPQHF
TRBV5-4	-	few	TRBJ2-5	TGTGCCAGCAGCAGGGGTGTGGGAGAGACCCAGTACTTC	CASSRGVGETQYF
TRBV7-9	TRBD2	few	TRBJ2-7	TGTGCCAGCAGCTTCCTCGGGGGGGTTTCCTACGAGCAGTACTTC	CASSFLGGVSYEQYF
TRBV9	TRBD1	few	TRBJ2-3	TGTGCCAGCAGCCACTACGGGGACAGGGCGTCAGATACGCAGTATTTT	CASSHYGDRASDTQYF
TRBV5-1	TRBD1	few	TRBJ2-2	TGCGCCAGCAGCTTGGCTGAGACAGGGGGCACCGGGGAGCTGTTTTTT	CASSLAETGGTGELFF
TRBV7-2	-	few	TRBJ1-6	TGTGCCAGCAGCTTAGGGGCAGACTATAATTCACCCCTCCACTTT	CASSLGADYNSPLHF
TRBV28	-	few	TRBJ1-4	TGTGCCAGCAGTTCGCATAAGGGGCGGACGGGAAAACTGTTTTTT	CASSSHKGRTGKLFF
TRBV29-1	-	-	TRBJ2-1	TGCAGCGTTTTAGGAACAGGGCATGAGCAGTTCTTC	CSVLGTGHEQFF
TRBV5-1	TRBD2	few	TRBJ2-5	TGCGCCAGCAGCTGGGGACTAGCGGGAGGAGAGACCCAGTACTTC	CASSWGLAGGETQYF
TRBV30	-	-	TRBJ1-1	TGTGCCTGGAGCGACGGGGTAGGACGGAAAGCTTTCTTT	CAWSDGVGRKAFF